Below are 22 T cell receptor beta chains sequenced from a single sample in a study of metastatic and nonmetastatic thyroid tumors. Among the patients, none had received any treatment before thyroid surgery. TCRdb reanalyzed the PCR reads via MiXCR. The sample carries roughly 7,000 clones, more than 30% recorded once. Sequencing input: adjacent normal tissue. Source of these receptors: a female donor with papillary thyroid cancer or a benign thyroid nodule (not recorded which). Some clones in this sample may be carry-over from other donors' samples.

In its sample, this clone is large. The genes are TRBV6-1 and TRBJ2-7; 8 bases are a match to TRBD1. From germline, CDR1 is MNHNS and CDR2 SASEGT. The CDR3 is made up of 16 amino acids. V shed 5 bases, J shed 0 bases, and the junction held 9 bases outside the gene matches. The CDR3 loop reads CASSHGGTGHSYEQYF. CDR3 DNA sequence: TGTGCCAGCAGTCACGGCGGGACAGGCCACTCCTACGAGCAGTACTTC.

This clone is categorized as medium-sized. The chain has TRBV5-1 and TRBJ1-2; a possible D gene is TRBD1 (5 bases). Germline assignment: CDR1 SGHRS and CDR2 YFSETQ. Trimming removed 0 bases from V and 1 base from J, with 13 bases in between. The CDR3 totals 16 residues. The CDR3 DNA is TGCGCCAGCAGCTTGGAGGGGTCAGGACTTAACTATGGCTACACCTTC. This codes for CASSLEGSGLNYGYTF.

This clone is labeled as medium-sized (0.01 to 0.1%). V gene TRBV7-8 combines with J gene TRBJ1-1; D is perhaps TRBD1 (6 bases). The CDR3 covers 14 residues. Germline CDR1 reads SGHVS; CDR2 reads FQNEAQ. Trimming removed 1 base from V and 1 base from J, with 7 bases in between. The CDR3 DNA sequence: TGTGCCAGCAGCTTAGTACAGGGGAACACTGAAGCTTTCTTT. This translates into CASSLVQGNTEAFF.

This clone is classed as medium-sized. The rearrangement links TRBV2 to TRBJ2-7, with 12 nucleotides matching TRBD1. Germline V gene data show CDR1 as SNHLY and CDR2 as FYNNEI. V gave up 4 bases and J gave up 5 bases; unmatched junction bases: 3. The CDR3 consists of 14 residues. The CDR3 protein is CASSAGTGGHEQYF. DNA for the CDR3: TGTGCCAGCAGTGCCGGGACAGGGGGCCACGAGCAGTACTTC.

V and J are TRBV30 and TRBJ1-1, with TRBD1 as a possible D gene (5 bases). Germline CDR1 reads GTSNPN; CDR2 reads SVGIG (reference sequence). V was pared by 3 bases and J by 10 bases, with 21 bases between. The CDR3 sequence is 14 residues long. This CDR3 is CAWSPRRGRVLAFF. CDR3 bases: TGTGCCTGGAGCCCCAGGAGGGGTAGGGTTTTAGCTTTCTTT.

This clone was counted only a few times. The chain has TRBV30 and TRBJ2-1; D is unclear. The germline CDR1 and CDR2 sequences are GTSNPN and SVGIG (reference sequence). There are 12 residues in the CDR3. The V gene lost 0 bases and the J gene lost 7 bases, with 7 bases spanning the gap. For the CDR3, the DNA is TGTGCCTGGAGTGTGTCTGGAAATGAGCAGTTCTTC. This sequence encodes CAWSVSGNEQFF.

The genes are TRBV6-1 and TRBJ2-1, with TRBD2 matching 11 bases. V dropped 6 bases and J dropped 5; count of bases not matched to a gene: 6. CDR3 length equals 15 residues. CDR1 is MNHNS, CDR2 SASEGT, per germline. CDR3 DNA: TGTGCCAGCAGGAGAGGACTAGCGGGTGACAATGAGCAGTTCTTC. Translation: CASRRGLAGDNEQFF.

This clone came up once. The V and J genes are TRBV24-1 and TRBJ2-6, with 11 bases aligning to TRBD1. V was pared by 3 bases and J by 4 bases, with 7 bases of the junction left unmatched. Germline lookup yields CDR1 KGHDR and CDR2 SFDVKD. The CDR3 extends over 18 amino acids. CDR3 in DNA: TGTGCCACCAGTGATACCGGGACAGGGGGTCCCGGGGCCAACGTCCTGACTTTC. Translation: CATSDTGTGGPGANVLTF.

This clone has more than one count but fewer than ten. CDR3 nucleotide sequence: TGTGCCAGCAGCGGTCGGACTAGTTCGTTCGACGAGCAGTACTTC. Translated: CASSGRTSSFDEQYF. V is TRBV12-3 or TRBV12-4 and J is TRBJ2-7, with 7 bases fitting TRBD2. V was pared by 6 bases and J by 5 bases, with 13 bases of the junction left unmatched. The CDR3 extends over 15 amino acids.

This clone was seen only a few times. This chain links TRBV6-5 with TRBJ2-1; D assignment may be TRBD1 or TRBD2 (5 bases each). CDR3 length equals 16 residues. V was cut by 4 bases and J by 5 bases, with 18 bases left in between. Germline V CDR1 and CDR2: MNHEY, SVGAGI. CDR3 sequence reads: CASSSRARGPHNEQFF. The DNA for the CDR3 is TGTGCCAGCAGTTCGAGAGCGAGGGGCCCACACAATGAGCAGTTCTTC.

This clone has just a few counts. V gene TRBV25-1 combines with J gene TRBJ1-4, with D tentatively TRBD1 (6 bases). Per germline, CDR1 MGHDK and CDR2 SYGVNS. This CDR3 comprises 15 residues. Trimming left V 5 bases short and J 8 bases short, with 18 bases between. This chain's CDR3 is CASSLGTTGLEKLFF. For the CDR3, the DNA is TGTGCCAGCAGTCTAGGGACGACAGGCCTAGAAAAACTGTTTTTT.

This chain uses TRBV27 with TRBJ1-1, with D uncertain. This CDR3 spans 13 amino acids. Trimming took off 7 bases at V and 1 base at J, with 10 bases between the two ends. Germline V gives CDR1 MNHEY, CDR2 SMNVEV (reference sequence). CDR3 sequence (DNA): TGTGCCAGCATTTCCCCCGCGAACACTGAAGCTTTCTTT. Protein: CASISPANTEAFF.

This clone was counted between two and nine times. The V call is TRBV6-1, the J call TRBJ1-5; D is unclear. CDR3 length: 15 residues. Deletions cut 4 bases from V and 7 bases from J, with 17 bases between. The germline V gene has CDR1 MNHNS and CDR2 SASEGT. The CDR3 sequence is CASSVLGGVGQPQHF. As DNA, the CDR3 is TGTGCCAGCAGTGTTCTTGGTGGGGTCGGACAGCCCCAGCATTTT.

The rearrangement uses TRBV5-1 and TRBJ2-2; possibly TRBD1 or TRBD2 for D (5 bases each). The CDR3 extends over 17 amino acids. V was cut by 0 bases and J by 0 bases, with 12 bases left in between. Germline values: CDR1 SGHRS, CDR2 YFSETQ. The CDR3 sequence is CASSLGPGRTNTGELFF. The DNA of the CDR3 is TGCGCCAGCAGCTTGGGGCCGGGACGGACGAACACCGGGGAGCTGTTTTTT. The whole variable domain, remainder taken from reference TRBV5-1 and TRBJ2-2, is KAGVTQTPRYLIKTRGQQVTLSCSPISGHRSVSWYQQTPGQGLQFLFEYFSETQRNKGNFPGRFSGRQFSNSRSEMNVSTLELGDSALYLCASSLGPGRTNTGELFFGEGSRLTVL.

The chain carries TRBV6-2 or TRBV6-3 and TRBJ2-7; D may be TRBD2 (5 bases). This CDR3 is 14 amino acids long. Germline CDR1 and CDR2: MNHEY and SVGEGT. Trimming removed 6 bases at V and 3 bases at J, with 15 bases between. CDR3 in amino acids: CASRPLVGVYEQYF. The CDR3 DNA follows: TGTGCCAGCAGGCCGCTAGTGGGAGTCTACGAGCAGTACTTC.

The sample holds a few counts of this clone. This chain uses TRBV25-1 with TRBJ2-7; no clear D. CDR1 and CDR2 (germline): MGHDK, SYGVNS. CDR3 length equals 12 residues. V lost 3 bases and J lost 3, with 6 bases in between. In DNA, the CDR3 is TGTGCCAGCAGTGACCGATACTACGAGCAGTACTTC. Translated: CASSDRYYEQYF.

Points on this clone: Relative to the germline gene, one junction end is altered; a read error may explain this. V is TRBV7-6 and J is TRBJ2-7; the D gene is possibly TRBD1 (5 bases). Germline V CDR1 and CDR2: SGHVS, FNYEAQ. The CDR3 is made up of 18 amino acids. The DNA of the CDR3 is TGTGCCAACAGCTTAACAGTGCTTAGGGGCCAAGAACCTGAGGAGCAGTACTTC. Translation: CANSLTVLRGQEPEEQYF.

The CDR3 here is CASSLLTGDGISPLHF. The CDR3 nucleotides are TGTGCCAGCAGCTTACTCACAGGGGACGGAATTTCACCCCTCCACTTT. The gene calls are TRBV7-8 and TRBJ1-6; 7 bases are shared with TRBD1. Germline-derived CDR1 and CDR2 are SGHVS and FQNEAQ. CDR3 length equals 16 residues. The V segment lost 2 bases and the J segment 9 bases; nucleotides outside the gene matches: 10.

The V gene is TRBV7-2, the J gene TRBJ1-5; D is perhaps TRBD1 (6 bases). V was cut by 5 bases and J by 4 bases, with 15 bases left in between. The CDR3 sequence is 15 residues long. Germline V gene lookup returns CDR1 SGHTA and CDR2 FQGNSA. CDR3 DNA: TGTGCCAGCAGCCGATTCACAGGGCCGAATCAGCCCCAGCATTTT. Protein: CASSRFTGPNQPQHF. Full variable domain (rest looked up from reference TRBV7-2 and TRBJ1-5): GAGVSQSPSNKVTEKGKDVELRCDPISGHTALYWYRQSLGQGLEFLIYFQGNSAPDKSGLPSDRFSAERTGGSVSTLTIQRTQQEDSAVYLCASSRFTGPNQPQHFGDGTRLSIL.

The chain employs TRBV9 and TRBJ2-1; D may correspond to TRBD1 or TRBD2 (6 bases each). Germline CDR1 reads SGDLS; CDR2 reads YYNGEE. This CDR3 comprises 18 residues. With 0 bases removed from V and 7 bases from J, the gap between germline ends came to 23 bases. The CDR3 DNA reads TGTGCCAGCAGCGTAGATTCCCGACAGGCGGATGGGGGGAATGAGCAGTTCTTC. Its protein is CASSVDSRQADGGNEQFF.

The V call is TRBV6-2 or TRBV6-3, the J call TRBJ2-7; TRBD2 agrees at 8 bases. Germline CDR1 MNHEY, CDR2 SVGEGT. The CDR3 spans 14 residues. V lost 4 bases and J lost 2; bases outside the gene matches: 4. This chain's CDR3 is CASSWSAGAYEQYF. The DNA for the CDR3 is TGTGCCAGCAGTTGGTCAGCGGGAGCCTACGAGCAGTACTTC.

The rearrangement uses TRBV6-1 and TRBJ2-1; D is perhaps TRBD2 (6 bases). CDR1 and CDR2 from the germline V gene are MNHNS and SASEGT. The V end was cut by 4 bases, the J end by 4 bases, with 14 bases between. The CDR3 length is 15 residues. CDR3 sequence reads: CASSVVGGRYNEQFF. DNA of the CDR3: TGTGCCAGCAGTGTGGTGGGAGGTAGGTACAATGAGCAGTTCTTC.